Each of the 25 T cell receptor beta chains below was sequenced from the same sample in a study of Graves' ophthalmopathy and Graves' hyperthyroidism. Using RNA transcripts, the TCR beta CDR3 regions were amplified. HTBI primers were used in a first-round RT-PCR, which preceded a second-round multiplex PCR. Each CDR3 protein is one row after TCRdb ran MiXCR on the multiplex PCR reads. The top ten clones hold around 10% of a sample with roughly 1.1 million distinct CDR3 sequences, about 35% of them seen once. Sequencing was done on a sample of peripheral blood or thyroid tissue (not recorded which). The receptors derive from an adult man with Graves' hyperthyroidism.

The chain uses TRBV2 and TRBJ1-1; D remains ambiguous. With 6 bases removed from V and 4 bases from J, the gap between germline ends came to 18 bases. CDR3 length: 15 residues. Germline V lookup: CDR1 SNHLY, CDR2 FYNNEI. In DNA, the CDR3 is TGTGCCAGCAGCCGCGACTACGAGGGCCGCACTGAAGCTTTCTTT. Its translation is CASSRDYEGRTEAFF.

In this sample, this clonotype turned up many times. The chain combines TRBV25-1 with TRBJ1-1; D not certain. Between the trimmed V and J ends, which lost 2 bases and 6 bases, there was a span of 13 bases. The V gene's germline CDR1 is MGHDK and CDR2 SYGVNS. CDR3 length: 14 amino acids. CDR3 coding DNA: TGTGCCAGCAGTGAAATTGGAAGGGCGTCTGAAGCTTTCTTT. It encodes CASSEIGRASEAFF.

V usage is TRBV7-9 and J usage is TRBJ1-5, with D perhaps matching TRBD1 (5 bases). This CDR3 spans 14 amino acids. Trimming cost V 2 bases and J 6 bases, with 11 bases left between them. The germline CDR1 and CDR2 sequences are SEHNR and FQNEAQ (reference sequence). The chain's CDR3 is CASSLSQGGQPQHF. The CDR3 DNA sequence: TGTGCCAGCAGCTTAAGTCAGGGAGGTCAGCCCCAGCATTTT.

There are a few counts of this clonotype. The V call is TRBV7-3, the J call TRBJ2-5; D gene unclear. There are 13 residues in the CDR3. The ends were cut back, 4 bases at V and 1 base at J, with 7 bases in the middle. The germline CDR1 and CDR2 sequences are SGHTA and FQGTGA. The CDR3 spells CASSSQPQETQYF. CDR3 nucleotides: TGTGCCAGCAGCTCACAACCCCAAGAGACCCAGTACTTC. Supplemented by reference TRBV7-3 and TRBJ2-5, the full variable domain reads GAGVSQTPSNKVTEKGKYVELRCDPISGHTALYWYRQSLGQGPEFLIYFQGTGAADDSGLPNDRFFAVRPEGSVSTLKIQRTERGDSAVYLCASSSQPQETQYFGPGTRLLVL.

This clonotype was recorded at least ten times. V and J are TRBV7-2 and TRBJ2-2; D could derive from TRBD1 or TRBD2 (5 bases each). Germline V gene data show CDR1 as SGHTA and CDR2 as FQGNSA. Trimming removed 6 bases from V and 1 base from J, with 15 bases in between. This CDR3 has 16 amino acids. CDR3 nucleotide sequence: TGTGCCAGCAGATACTCCGTGGGACGGAACACCGGGGAGCTGTTTTTT. Amino acid sequence: CASRYSVGRNTGELFF. Full variable domain (missing parts from reference TRBV7-2 and TRBJ2-2): GAGVSQSPSNKVTEKGKDVELRCDPISGHTALYWYRQSLGQGLEFLIYFQGNSAPDKSGLPSDRFSAERTGGSVSTLTIQRTQQEDSAVYLCASRYSVGRNTGELFFGEGSRLTVL.

J is TRBJ2-2 and V is TRBV19; 11 positions agree with TRBD1. Germline CDR1 reads LNHDA; CDR2 reads SQIVND (reference sequence). V was clipped by 1 base and J by 0 bases; unmatched bases: 1. The CDR3 covers 17 residues. As DNA, the CDR3 is TGTGCCAGTAGTATAGCGGGACAGGGGGCGAACACCGGGGAGCTGTTTTTT. Translation: CASSIAGQGANTGELFF.

The CDR3 DNA reads as TGTGCCAGCAGCCCTCGGGGACAGGGTGTCCCCGGGGAGCTGTTTTTT. It yields the protein CASSPRGQGVPGELFF. V and J are TRBV9 and TRBJ2-2; 9 nucleotides agree with TRBD1. This CDR3 spans 16 amino acids. Germline CDR1 SGDLS, CDR2 YYNGEE. J lost 6 bases, V lost 4 bases, and 10 bases had no gene match. The full variable domain, with the rest looked up from reference TRBV9 and TRBJ2-2, is DSGVTQTPKHLITATGQRVTLRCSPRSGDLSVYWYQQSLDQGLQFLIQYYNGEERAKGNILERFSAQQFPDLHSELNLSSLELGDSALYFCASSPRGQGVPGELFFGEGSRLTVL.

This chain links TRBV7-8 with TRBJ1-5; D remains ambiguous. Looked up from germline, CDR1 is SGHVS and CDR2 is FQNEAQ. The CDR3 loop spans 14 amino acids. The V end lost 11 bases, the J end lost 5 bases, and 19 bases lay between the germline ends. CDR3 region: CAWTHDGTHQPQHF. The CDR3 DNA is TGTGCCTGGACCCATGACGGTACTCATCAGCCCCAGCATTTT. Using reference TRBV7-8 and TRBJ1-5 for the parts outside the CDR3, the full variable domain is GAGVSQSPRYKVAKRGQDVALRCDPISGHVSLFWYQQALGQGPEFLTYFQNEAQLDKSGLPSDRFFAERPEGSVSTLKIQRTQQEDSAVYLCAWTHDGTHQPQHFGDGTRLSIL.

A few counts support this clonotype. This rearrangement joins TRBV29-1 to TRBJ1-1; TRBD1 matches 12 bases. This CDR3 has 14 amino acids. In germline, CDR1 is SQVTM, CDR2 ANQGSEA. The trim removed 5 bases at V and 10 bases at J, leaving 11 bases unmatched. CDR3 nucleotide sequence: TGCAGCGTTCACCTTGGGACAGGGGGCCCGGTAGCTTTCTTT. Translation gives CSVHLGTGGPVAFF.

Points on this clonotype: Relative to the germline gene, one junction end is altered; a read error may explain this. The chain couples TRBV10-2 to TRBJ2-2, with 11 bases that match TRBD1. Germline lookup yields CDR1 WSHSY and CDR2 SAAADI. This CDR3 contains 16 residues. This CDR3 reads CASSPRTGGSGGELFF. The CDR3 DNA reads TGTGCCAGCAGTCCAAGGACAGGGGGCAGTGGCGGGGAGCTGTTTTTT.

The sample holds a few counts of this clonotype. The V and J genes are TRBV20-1 and TRBJ1-5; D is perhaps TRBD1 (6 bases). The germline V gene encodes CDR1 DFQATT and CDR2 SNEGSKA (reference sequence). This CDR3 has 15 residues. Trimming removed 2 bases at V and 0 bases at J, with 11 bases between. In DNA, the CDR3 is TGCAGTGCTAGAAGGACAGCCGATAGCAATCAGCCCCAGCATTTT. Its protein is CSARRTADSNQPQHF.

J is TRBJ1-5 and V is TRBV7-8; D not resolved. The CDR3 runs to 13 residues. The germline V and J ends were trimmed by 1 base and 11 bases, with 12 bases remaining between them. CDR1 and CDR2 from the germline V gene are SGHVS and FQNEAQ. This chain's CDR3 is CASSLGGLESQHF. Written as DNA, the CDR3 is TGTGCCAGCAGCTTAGGGGGTCTCGAGTCCCAGCATTTT.

At least ten counts were recorded for this clonotype. This chain uses TRBV10-3 with TRBJ2-7; no reliable D call. The CDR3 is 13 residues long. In germline, CDR1 is ENHRY, CDR2 SYGVKD. Trimming shortened V by 0 bases and J by 5 bases, and 8 bases separated the two germline ends. The CDR3 is CAISESNADEQYF. The CDR3 region has the DNA TGTGCCATCAGTGAGTCGAATGCGGACGAGCAGTACTTC.

The chain combines TRBV10-3 with TRBJ2-7; D possibly corresponds to TRBD2 (6 bases). From germline, CDR1 is ENHRY and CDR2 SYGVKD. V lost 2 bases, J lost 3 bases, and 35 bases lay in between. The CDR3 covers 22 residues. The CDR3 DNA sequence: TGTGCCATCAGTGAGGACATCCAAACCAGCAGCGTGGGACCGGGGGTCGACTACGAGCAGTACTTC. Residues: CAISEDIQTSSVGPGVDYEQYF.

This clonotype is a singleton in its sample. The chain joins TRBV4-3 to TRBJ1-5; D is uncertain. CDR3 length: 14 amino acids. CDR1 is LGHNA, CDR2 YSLEER, per germline. V was trimmed by 0 bases and J by 5 bases, leaving 8 bases between them. CDR3 bases: TGCGCCAGCAGCCAAGATCCTAGAGATCAGCCCCAGCATTTT. Translated: CASSQDPRDQPQHF.

This clonotype was seen just once. The J gene is TRBJ2-3, the V gene TRBV25-1; tentatively, D is TRBD1 (6 bases). This CDR3 comprises 16 residues. Trimming pared 5 bases from V and 0 bases from J, leaving 15 bases between. Germline V gives CDR1 MGHDK, CDR2 SYGVNS. This chain's CDR3 is CASSLGGQRSTDTQYF. The CDR3 DNA follows: TGTGCCAGCAGTTTGGGCGGACAGCGCAGCACAGATACGCAGTATTTT. Using reference TRBV25-1 and TRBJ2-3 for the parts outside the CDR3, the full variable domain is EADIYQTPRYLVIGTGKKITLECSQTMGHDKMYWYQQDPGMELHLIHYSYGVNSTEKGDLSSESTVSRIRTEHFPLTLESARPSHTSQYLCASSLGGQRSTDTQYFGPGTRLTVL.

This chain connects TRBV10-3 to TRBJ2-7, with D unclear. V was clipped by 5 bases and J by 7 bases, with 18 bases between them. Germline lookup yields CDR1 ENHRY and CDR2 SYGVKD. This CDR3 spans 14 amino acids. DNA of the CDR3: TGTGCCATCAGTTACTCTCCTTCCCGTCAGGAGCAGTACTTC. Its protein product is CAISYSPSRQEQYF.

This clonotype was detected many times. The genes are TRBV5-5 and TRBJ1-6; 10 positions agree with TRBD1. The CDR3 spans 15 residues. V lost 2 bases and J lost 10; bases outside the gene matches: 6. Per germline, CDR1 SGHKS and CDR2 YYEKEE (reference sequence). The CDR3 nucleotides are TGTGCCAGCAGCTTACGGGACAGGGGTTTGTCACCCCTCCACTTT. Its translation is CASSLRDRGLSPLHF.

This clonotype was counted a few times. The V and J genes are TRBV4-1 and TRBJ2-7, with a weak D call TRBD1 (6 bases). V shed 0 bases and J shed 2 bases, with 23 bases lying between them. Germline CDR1 is MGHRA and CDR2 is YSYEKL. The CDR3 is 19 amino acids. The CDR3 DNA reads TGCGCCAGCAGCCAAGATCACCGTTTGTGGTACAGGGATACCTACGAGCAGTACTTC. It yields the protein CASSQDHRLWYRDTYEQYF.

The chain recombines TRBV29-1 with TRBJ2-6, with D possibly called TRBD1 or TRBD2 (5 bases each). The V gene's germline CDR1 is SQVTM and CDR2 ANQGSEA. V dropped 4 bases and J dropped 2 bases, with 12 bases sitting between them. This CDR3 has 15 amino acids. CDR3 bases: TGCAGCGTTGGAACTGGGGGAGCTGGGGCCAACGTCCTGACTTTC. Translating it yields CSVGTGGAGANVLTF.

The chain is built from TRBV6-5 and TRBJ1-5, with TRBD1 matching 7 bases. V was clipped by 2 bases and J by 2 bases; unmatched bases: 6. CDR3 length equals 16 residues. Germline V gene lookup returns CDR1 MNHEY and CDR2 SVGAGI. CDR3 loop: CASSYPTGFGNQPQHF. CDR3 coding DNA: TGTGCCAGCAGTTACCCGACAGGGTTTGGCAATCAGCCCCAGCATTTT.

This clonotype showed up just once. The chain combines TRBV27 with TRBJ1-4; D is undetermined. The CDR3 runs 14 residues. Trimming shortened V by 10 bases and J by 8 bases, and 20 bases separated the two germline ends. In germline, CDR1 is MNHEY, CDR2 SMNVEV (reference sequence). The CDR3 protein is CANRSGGFPEKLFF. DNA for the CDR3: TGTGCCAACAGATCGGGCGGTTTTCCGGAAAAACTGTTTTTT.

The chain combines TRBV20-1 with TRBJ1-1, with D possibly TRBD1 on 6 matching bases. Germline assignment: CDR1 DFQATT and CDR2 SNEGSKA (reference sequence). The CDR3 runs to 12 residues. The germline V and J ends were trimmed by 4 bases and 7 bases, with 13 bases remaining between them. CDR3 nucleotide sequence: TGCAGTGCTAAGGGACTCAGGGGTGAAGCTTTCTTT. This translates into CSAKGLRGEAFF.

This clonotype showed up many times. V is TRBV7-2 and J is TRBJ1-2; D ambiguous. Trimming cost V 6 bases and J 6 bases, with 11 bases left between them. The CDR3 sequence is 12 residues long. CDR1 SGHTA and CDR2 FQGNSA come from the germline V gene. The CDR3 is CASRPARDGYTF. CDR3 sequence (DNA): TGTGCCAGCAGGCCTGCTAGGGATGGCTACACCTTC.

The chain is built from TRBV2 and TRBJ1-5; D unclear. Germline CDR1 is SNHLY and CDR2 is FYNNEI. Trimming cost V 8 bases and J 0 bases, with 14 bases left between them. The CDR3 consists of 15 residues. CDR3 sequence reads: CASLAGKYSNQPQHF. The CDR3 DNA reads as TGTGCCAGCTTAGCGGGAAAGTATAGCAATCAGCCCCAGCATTTT.